Described below is a single T cell receptor (beta chain) sequence and its context. Antigen unknown. Assay used: immunoSEQ multiplex PCR; TCRdb lists only in-frame clones, some missing. The data hold under 150,000 clones, with more than 90% observed a single time. The data stem from a study of T cell responses to AZD1222 COVID-19 vaccine. Study outcomes and limitations: Breadth and depth of Spike-specific TCRs rose after two AZD1222 doses. Mostly white British, mostly female donors; authors suggested clonal diversity may be underestimated.

V was pared by 2 bases and J by 2 bases, with 10 bases between. The CDR3 consists of 15 residues. Germline V gene sequence: CDR1 KGHSH, CDR2 LQKENI. Material: peripheral blood, obtained 28 days after the second AZD1222 dose. This receptor was taken from an adult who received the AZD1222 COVID-19 vaccine. The chain is built from TRBV18 and TRBJ1-3; no clear D gene. CDR3 nucleotides: TGTGCCAGCTCACCAACTGATTCCGCTGGAAACACCATATATTTT. Translation: CASSPTDSAGNTIYF.